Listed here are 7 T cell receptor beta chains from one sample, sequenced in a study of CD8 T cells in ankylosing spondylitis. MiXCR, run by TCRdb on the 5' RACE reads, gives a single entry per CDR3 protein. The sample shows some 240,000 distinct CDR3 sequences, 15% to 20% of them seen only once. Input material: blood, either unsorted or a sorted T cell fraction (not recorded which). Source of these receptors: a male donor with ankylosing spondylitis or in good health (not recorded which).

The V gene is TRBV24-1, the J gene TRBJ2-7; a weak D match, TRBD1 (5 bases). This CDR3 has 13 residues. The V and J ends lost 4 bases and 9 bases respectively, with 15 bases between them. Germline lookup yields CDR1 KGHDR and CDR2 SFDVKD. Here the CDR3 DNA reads TGTGCCACCAGTGAATCAGGGCCCCGCGGGCAGTACTTC. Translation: CATSESGPRGQYF.

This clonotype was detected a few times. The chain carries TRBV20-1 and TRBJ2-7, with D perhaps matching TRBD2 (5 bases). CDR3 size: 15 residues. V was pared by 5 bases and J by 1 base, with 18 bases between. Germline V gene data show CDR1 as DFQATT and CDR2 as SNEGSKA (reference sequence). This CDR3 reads CSAELADSFSYEQYF. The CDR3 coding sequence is TGCAGTGCTGAACTCGCGGACTCATTTTCCTACGAGCAGTACTTC.

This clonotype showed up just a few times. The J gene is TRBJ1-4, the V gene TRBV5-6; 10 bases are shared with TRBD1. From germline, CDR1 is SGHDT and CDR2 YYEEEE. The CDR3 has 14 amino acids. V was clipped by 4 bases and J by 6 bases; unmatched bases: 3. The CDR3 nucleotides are TGTGCCAGCAGCCCCGGGACAGGGGATGAAAAACTGTTTTTT. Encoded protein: CASSPGTGDEKLFF.

This CDR3 is CASSTAIGTGVGDEQFF. CDR3 DNA sequence: TGTGCCAGCAGCACCGCCATCGGAACAGGGGTAGGCGATGAGCAGTTCTTC. The rearrangement joins TRBV9 to TRBJ2-1; 7 nucleotides align to TRBD1. In germline, CDR1 is SGDLS, CDR2 YYNGEE. The CDR3 consists of 17 residues. The V gene end was trimmed by 4 bases and the J gene end by 8 bases; junction bases not matched to a gene: 18.

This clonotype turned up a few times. In DNA, the CDR3 is TGTGCCAGCAGCCCAGAGGGAGATCCCGGGGAGCTGTTTTTT. Its translation: CASSPEGDPGELFF. The chain carries TRBV9 and TRBJ2-2; maybe TRBD2 (5 bases). V gave up 4 bases and J gave up 6 bases, with 13 bases separating them. CDR1 and CDR2 from the germline V gene are SGDLS and YYNGEE. This CDR3 contains 14 residues.

The CDR3 coding sequence is TGTGCCAGCAGCCGTCTAGGGGGGACAGATACGCAGTATTTT. This translates into CASSRLGGTDTQYF. The rearrangement joins TRBV12-3 or TRBV12-4 to TRBJ2-3, with D perhaps being TRBD1 or TRBD2 (6 bases each). V lost 6 bases and J lost 3, with 13 bases in between. The CDR3 contains 14 residues.

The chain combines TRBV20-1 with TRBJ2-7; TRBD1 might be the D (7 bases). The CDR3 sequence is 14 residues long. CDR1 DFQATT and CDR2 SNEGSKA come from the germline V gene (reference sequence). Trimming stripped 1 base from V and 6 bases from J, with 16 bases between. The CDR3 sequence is CSARAPDREVEQYF. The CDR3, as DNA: TGCAGTGCTAGAGCCCCTGACAGGGAGGTCGAGCAGTACTTC.